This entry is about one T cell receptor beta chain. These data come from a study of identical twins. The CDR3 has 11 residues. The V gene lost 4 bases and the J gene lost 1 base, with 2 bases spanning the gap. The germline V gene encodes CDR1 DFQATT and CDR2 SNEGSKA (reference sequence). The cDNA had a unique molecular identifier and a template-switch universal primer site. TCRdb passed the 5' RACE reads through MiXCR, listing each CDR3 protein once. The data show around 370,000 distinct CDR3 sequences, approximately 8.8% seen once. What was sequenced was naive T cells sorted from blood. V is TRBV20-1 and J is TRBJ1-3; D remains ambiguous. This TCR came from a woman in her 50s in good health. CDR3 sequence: CSAISGNTIYF. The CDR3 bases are TGCAGTGCTATTTCTGGAAACACCATATATTTT.